This TCR beta chain was recorded in a study of type 1 and type 2 diabetes patients. The PCR template was genomic DNA. The TCR beta CDR3 region was amplified using 30 forward and 13 reverse primers. Using its own MiXCR run on the multiplex PCR reads, TCRdb lists one record per CDR3 protein. The table has fewer than 350,000 distinct CDR3 sequences, approximately 45% seen once. Concerning this clonotype itself: Its specificity is not known.

CDR1 is MGHRA, CDR2 YSYEKL, per germline. V lost 0 bases, J lost 0 bases, and 6 bases lay in between. The CDR3 has 14 residues. Study-wide findings and caveats: In CD4+ and CD8+ T cells, type 2 diabetes diversity exceeded type 1. Age and gender were not matched between study groups, possibly biasing interpretation.

Sequenced: peripheral blood mononuclear cells (PBMCs). The chain carries TRBV4-1 and TRBJ2-7; D is ambiguous. The sequence was collected from a man aged 18 to 29 with type 2 diabetes. For the CDR3, the DNA is TGCGCCAGCAGCCAAGAACAGAACTCCTACGAGCAGTACTTC. Its protein is CASSQEQNSYEQYF.